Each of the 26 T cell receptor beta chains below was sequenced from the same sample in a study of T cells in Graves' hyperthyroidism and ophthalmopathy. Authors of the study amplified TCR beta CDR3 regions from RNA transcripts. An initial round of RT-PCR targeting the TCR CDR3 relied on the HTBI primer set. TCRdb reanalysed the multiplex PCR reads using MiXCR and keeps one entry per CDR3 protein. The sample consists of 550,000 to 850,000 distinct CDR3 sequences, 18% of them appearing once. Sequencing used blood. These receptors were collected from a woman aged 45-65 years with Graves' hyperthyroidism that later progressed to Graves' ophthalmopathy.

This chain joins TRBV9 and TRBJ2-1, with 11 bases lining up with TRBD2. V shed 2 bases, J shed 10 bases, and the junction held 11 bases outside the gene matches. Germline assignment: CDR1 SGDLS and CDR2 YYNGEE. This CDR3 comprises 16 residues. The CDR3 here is CASSVLGSGGAYEQFF. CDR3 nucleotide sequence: TGTGCCAGCAGCGTTCTCGGTAGCGGGGGGGCTTACGAGCAGTTCTTC.

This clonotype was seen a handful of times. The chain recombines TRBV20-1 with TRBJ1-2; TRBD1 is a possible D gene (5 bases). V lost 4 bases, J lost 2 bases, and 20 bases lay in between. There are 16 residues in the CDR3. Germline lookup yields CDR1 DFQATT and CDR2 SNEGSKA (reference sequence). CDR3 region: CSATRPTVGANYGYTF. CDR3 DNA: TGCAGTGCTACGCGCCCGACAGTAGGAGCAAACTATGGCTACACCTTC.

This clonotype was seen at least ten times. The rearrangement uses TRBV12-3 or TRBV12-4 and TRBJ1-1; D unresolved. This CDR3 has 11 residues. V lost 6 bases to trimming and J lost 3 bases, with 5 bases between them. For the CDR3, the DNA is TGTGCCAGCAGGGAGGACACTGAAGCTTTCTTT. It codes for CASREDTEAFF.

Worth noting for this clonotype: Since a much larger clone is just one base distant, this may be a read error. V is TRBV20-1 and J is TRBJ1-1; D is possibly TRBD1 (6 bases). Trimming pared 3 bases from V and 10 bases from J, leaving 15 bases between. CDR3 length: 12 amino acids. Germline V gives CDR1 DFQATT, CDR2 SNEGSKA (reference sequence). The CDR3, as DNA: TGCAGTGCTAGTATCGGGGGGCGAGGAGCTTTCTTT. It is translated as CSASIGGRGAFF.

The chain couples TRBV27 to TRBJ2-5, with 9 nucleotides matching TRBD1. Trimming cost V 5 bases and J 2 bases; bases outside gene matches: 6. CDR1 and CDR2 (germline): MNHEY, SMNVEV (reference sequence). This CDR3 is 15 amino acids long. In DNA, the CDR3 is TGTGCCAGCAGTGACACAGGGGGCTATCAAGAGACCCAGTACTTC. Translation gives CASSDTGGYQETQYF.

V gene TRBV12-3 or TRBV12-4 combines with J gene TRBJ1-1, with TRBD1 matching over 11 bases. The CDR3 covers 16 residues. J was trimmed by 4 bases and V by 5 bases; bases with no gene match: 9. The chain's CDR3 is CASSPTRDRGTTEAFF. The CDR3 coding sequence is TGTGCCAGCAGTCCTACCCGGGACAGGGGGACCACTGAAGCTTTCTTT.

CDR3 protein: CASSLGSQRYEKLFF. The DNA for the CDR3 is TGCGCCAGCAGCTTGGGAAGCCAACGGTATGAAAAACTGTTTTTT. The chain uses TRBV5-1 and TRBJ1-4, with D uncertain. The CDR3 covers 15 residues. Trimming cost V 0 bases and J 6 bases, with 12 bases left between them. Per the germline V gene, CDR1 is SGHRS and CDR2 is YFSETQ.

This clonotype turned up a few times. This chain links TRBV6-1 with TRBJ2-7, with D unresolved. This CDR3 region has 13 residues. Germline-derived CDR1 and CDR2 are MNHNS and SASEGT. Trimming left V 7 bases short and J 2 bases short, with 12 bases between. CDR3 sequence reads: CASMLSPTYEQYF. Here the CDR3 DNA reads TGTGCCAGCATGCTATCGCCTACCTACGAGCAGTACTTC.

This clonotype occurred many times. The CDR3 is CATSRDWGRETTNEKLFF. The DNA for the CDR3 is TGTGCCACCAGCAGAGATTGGGGCAGGGAGACAACTAATGAAAAACTGTTTTTT. This sequence joins TRBV15 and TRBJ1-4, with D perhaps TRBD1 (5 bases). Germline lookup yields CDR1 LNHNV and CDR2 YYDKDF (reference sequence). This CDR3 has 18 residues. V gave up 0 bases and J gave up 0 bases, with 14 bases separating them. The variable domain in full, completed from reference TRBV15 and TRBJ1-4, reads DAMVIQNPRYQVTQFGKPVTLSCSQTLNHNVMYWYQQKSSQAPKLLFHYYDKDFNNEADTPDNFQSRRPNTSFCFLDIRSPGLGDTAMYLCATSRDWGRETTNEKLFFGSGTQLSVL.

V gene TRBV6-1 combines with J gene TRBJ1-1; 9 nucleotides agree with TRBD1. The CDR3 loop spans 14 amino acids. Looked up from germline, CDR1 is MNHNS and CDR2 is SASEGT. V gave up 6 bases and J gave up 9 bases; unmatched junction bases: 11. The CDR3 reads CASRTGQGGGKAFF. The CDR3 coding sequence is TGTGCCAGCAGGACGGGACAGGGTGGGGGAAAAGCTTTCTTT.

The CDR3: CASSSSWEAFWDEQYF. The CDR3 nucleotides are TGTGCCAGCAGTTCTTCATGGGAGGCGTTCTGGGACGAGCAGTACTTC. The chain combines TRBV12-3 or TRBV12-4 with TRBJ2-7; TRBD2 is a possible D gene (6 bases). The CDR3 contains 16 residues. Trimming pared 4 bases from V and 5 bases from J, leaving 21 bases between.

CDR3 sequence: CASSPEGVTKAFF. CDR3 nucleotides: TGTGCCAGTAGTCCAGAGGGGGTAACCAAAGCTTTCTTT. The V gene is TRBV19, the J gene TRBJ1-1; a possible D gene is TRBD1 (6 bases). The V end lost 5 bases, the J end lost 9 bases, and 16 bases lay between the germline ends. This CDR3 is built from 13 residues. The germline gives CDR1 LNHDA, CDR2 SQIVND (reference sequence).

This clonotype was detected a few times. CDR3 nucleotides: TGTGCCAGCAGTCACCGACAGGGGGCAGGCGATGAGCAGTTCTTC. Its protein is CASSHRQGAGDEQFF. The V call is TRBV27, the J call TRBJ2-1; 10 positions match TRBD1. The germline V gene has CDR1 MNHEY and CDR2 SMNVEV (reference sequence). This CDR3 has 15 residues. The junction had 9 bases not matched to a gene; V was cut back by 5 bases and J by 8 bases.

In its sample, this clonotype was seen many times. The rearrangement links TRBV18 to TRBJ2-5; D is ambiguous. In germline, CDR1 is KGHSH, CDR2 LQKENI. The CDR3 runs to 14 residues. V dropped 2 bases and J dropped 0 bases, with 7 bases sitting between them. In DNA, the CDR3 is TGTGCCAGCTCACCAAGGGCAGACCAAGAGACCCAGTACTTC. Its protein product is CASSPRADQETQYF.

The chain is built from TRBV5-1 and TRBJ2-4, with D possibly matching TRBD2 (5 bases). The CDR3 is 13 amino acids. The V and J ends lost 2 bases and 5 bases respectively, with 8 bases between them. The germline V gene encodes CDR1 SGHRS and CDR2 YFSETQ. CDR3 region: CASSLGRQNIQYF. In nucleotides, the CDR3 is TGCGCCAGCAGCTTAGGGAGACAAAACATTCAGTACTTC.

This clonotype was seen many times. The CDR3 DNA follows: TGTGCCAGCACCGAGCGGGCCAGGACAGGGCCGAACACTGAAGCTTTCTTT. The encoded protein is CASTERARTGPNTEAFF. The chain links TRBV2 to TRBJ1-1; 8 bases match TRBD1. CDR3 length equals 17 residues. With 7 bases clipped from V and 1 base from J, the junction kept 14 bases outside the gene matches. The germline CDR1 and CDR2 sequences are SNHLY and FYNNEI.

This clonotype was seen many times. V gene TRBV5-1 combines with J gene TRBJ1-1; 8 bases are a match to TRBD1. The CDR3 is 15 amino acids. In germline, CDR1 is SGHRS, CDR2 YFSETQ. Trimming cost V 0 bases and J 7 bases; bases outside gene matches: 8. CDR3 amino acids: CASSLVSGQAREAFF. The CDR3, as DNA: TGCGCCAGCAGCTTGGTATCGGGACAGGCACGTGAAGCTTTCTTT.

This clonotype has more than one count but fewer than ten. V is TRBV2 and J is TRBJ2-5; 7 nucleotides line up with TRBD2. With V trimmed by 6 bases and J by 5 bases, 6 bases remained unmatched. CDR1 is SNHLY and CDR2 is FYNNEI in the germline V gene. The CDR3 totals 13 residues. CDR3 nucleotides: TGTGCCAGCAGGCGCGGGAGTGCTGAGACCCAGTACTTC. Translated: CASRRGSAETQYF.

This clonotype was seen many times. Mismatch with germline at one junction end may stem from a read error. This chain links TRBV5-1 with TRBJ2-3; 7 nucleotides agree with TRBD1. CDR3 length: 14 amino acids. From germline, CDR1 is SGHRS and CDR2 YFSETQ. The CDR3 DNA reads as TGTGCCAGCTCACCAGGGGGAAGCACAGATACGCAGTATTTT. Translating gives CASSPGGSTDTQYF. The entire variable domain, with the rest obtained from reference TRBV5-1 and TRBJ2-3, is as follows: KAGVTQTPRYLIKTRGQQVTLSCSPISGHRSVSWYQQTPGQGLQFLFEYFSETQRNKGNFPGRFSGRQFSNSRSEMNVSTLELGDSALYLCASSPGGSTDTQYFGPGTRLTVL.

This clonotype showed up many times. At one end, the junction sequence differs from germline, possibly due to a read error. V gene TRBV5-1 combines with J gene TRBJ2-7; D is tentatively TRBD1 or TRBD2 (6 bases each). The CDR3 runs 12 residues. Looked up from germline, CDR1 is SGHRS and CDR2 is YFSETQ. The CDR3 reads CASRLGGNEQYF. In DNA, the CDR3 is TGCGCCAGCAGATTGGGGGGCAACGAGCAGTACTTC.

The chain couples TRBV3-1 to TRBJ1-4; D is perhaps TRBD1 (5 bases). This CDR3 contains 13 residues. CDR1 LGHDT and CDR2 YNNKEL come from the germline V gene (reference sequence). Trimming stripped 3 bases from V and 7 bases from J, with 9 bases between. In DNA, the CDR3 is TGTGCCAGCAGCCAGAGGGGCGGTGAAAAACTGTTTTTT. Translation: CASSQRGGEKLFF.

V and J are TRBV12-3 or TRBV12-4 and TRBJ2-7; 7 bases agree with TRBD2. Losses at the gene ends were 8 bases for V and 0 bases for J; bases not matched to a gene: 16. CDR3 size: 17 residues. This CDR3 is CASSDELAAKYSYEQYF. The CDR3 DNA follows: TGTGCCAGCTCTGACGAGCTAGCGGCGAAGTACTCCTACGAGCAGTACTTC.

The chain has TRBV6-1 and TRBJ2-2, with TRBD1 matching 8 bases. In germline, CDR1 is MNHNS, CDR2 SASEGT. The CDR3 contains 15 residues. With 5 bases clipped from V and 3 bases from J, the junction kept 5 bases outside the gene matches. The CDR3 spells CASSRQGLDTGELFF. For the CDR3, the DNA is TGTGCCAGCAGTAGACAGGGGCTGGACACCGGGGAGCTGTTTTTT.

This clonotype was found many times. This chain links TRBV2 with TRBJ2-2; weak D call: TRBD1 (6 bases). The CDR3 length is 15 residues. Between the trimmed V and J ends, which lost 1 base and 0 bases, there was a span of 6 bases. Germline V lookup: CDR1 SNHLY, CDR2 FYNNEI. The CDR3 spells CASSEGTANTGELFF. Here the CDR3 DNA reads TGTGCCAGCAGTGAAGGGACAGCGAACACCGGGGAGCTGTTTTTT.

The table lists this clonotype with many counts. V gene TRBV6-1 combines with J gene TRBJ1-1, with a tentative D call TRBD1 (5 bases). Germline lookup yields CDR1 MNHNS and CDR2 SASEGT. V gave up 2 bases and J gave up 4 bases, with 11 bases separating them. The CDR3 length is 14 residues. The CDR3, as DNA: TGTGCCAGCAGTGAAAGGCAGGGCGGCACTGAAGCTTTCTTT. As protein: CASSERQGGTEAFF.

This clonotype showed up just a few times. The CDR3 loop reads CASSLAGGRSEQYF. CDR3 nucleotide sequence: TGTGCCAGCAGTTTAGCAGGGGGTCGTTCAGAGCAGTACTTC. The genes are TRBV27 and TRBJ2-7, with 7 positions matching TRBD1. Trimming cost V 2 bases and J 7 bases; bases outside gene matches: 8. This CDR3 has 14 amino acids. Germline V gene data show CDR1 as MNHEY and CDR2 as SMNVEV (reference sequence).